The 17 T cell receptor beta chains below come from one sample, sequenced in a study of siplizumab effects on memory and regulatory T cells. Assay used: immunoSEQ multiplex PCR; TCRdb lists only in-frame clones, some missing. The table lists fewer than 85,000 clones, over 80% of them singletons. Sequencing input: Tregs sorted from blood. These receptors all stem from a human donor in good health.

The genes are TRBV11-3 and TRBJ1-5, with D possibly being TRBD1 (5 bases). The CDR3 consists of 15 residues. V gave up 0 bases and J gave up 5 bases, with 11 bases separating them. CDR1 and CDR2 from the germline V gene are SGHNT and YENEEA. For the CDR3, the DNA is TGTGCCAGCAGCTTAGATGCGGGGGTCGATCAGCCCCAGCATTTT. Its protein product is CASSLDAGVDQPQHF. The full variable domain, rest sourced from reference TRBV11-3 and TRBJ1-5, is EAGVVQSPRYKIIEKKQPVAFWCNPISGHNTLYWYLQNLGQGPELLIRYENEEAVDDSQLPKDRFSAERLKGVDSTLKIQPAELGDSAVYLCASSLDAGVDQPQHFGDGTRLSIL.

The chain recombines TRBV7-2 with TRBJ2-2, with D unclear. The germline V and J ends were trimmed by 4 bases and 0 bases, with 9 bases remaining between them. This CDR3 comprises 15 residues. Germline lookup yields CDR1 SGHTA and CDR2 FQGNSA. The CDR3 is CASSWTQTNTGELFF. The CDR3 nucleotides are TGTGCCAGCAGCTGGACCCAGACGAACACCGGGGAGCTGTTTTTT. The variable domain in full, with the rest retrieved from reference TRBV7-2 and TRBJ2-2, is GAGVSQSPSNKVTEKGKDVELRCDPISGHTALYWYRQSLGQGLEFLIYFQGNSAPDKSGLPSDRFSAERTGGSVSTLTIQRTQQEDSAVYLCASSWTQTNTGELFFGEGSRLTVL.

The chain joins TRBV28 to TRBJ1-5, with D possibly TRBD1 on 5 matching bases. Per germline, CDR1 MDHEN and CDR2 SYDVKM. The CDR3 loop spans 16 amino acids. CDR3 coding DNA: TGTGCTGTATCCCCGGGACCCATTAATAGCAATCAGCCCCAGCATTTT. Amino acids: CAVSPGPINSNQPQHF.

The V gene is TRBV5-6, the J gene TRBJ1-5; no reliable D call. With 4 bases removed from V and 1 base from J, the gap between germline ends came to 15 bases. Germline CDR1 is SGHDT and CDR2 is YYEEEE. This CDR3 contains 16 residues. CDR3 region: CASSPAGGSSNQPQHF. CDR3 coding DNA: TGTGCCAGCAGCCCCGCCGGAGGCTCGAGCAATCAGCCCCAGCATTTT.

The CDR3 DNA reads as TGTGCCTGGAGTGCCGGGAATAGCCCCAATCAGCCCCAGCATTTT. Its translation: CAWSAGNSPNQPQHF. The chain uses TRBV30 and TRBJ1-5; unclear D gene. V lost 1 base, J lost 3 bases, and 13 bases lay in between. The CDR3 covers 15 residues. Germline V gene data show CDR1 as GTSNPN and CDR2 as SVGIG (reference sequence).

The chain employs TRBV5-1 and TRBJ1-1, with 7 bases lining up with TRBD1. V lost 4 bases and J lost 6; bases outside the gene matches: 9. Germline V gene data show CDR1 as SGHRS and CDR2 as YFSETQ. The CDR3 is 14 residues long. CDR3 loop: CASSAAGGKSEAFF. In nucleotides, the CDR3 is TGCGCCAGCAGCGCGGCAGGGGGAAAGTCTGAAGCTTTCTTT. The full variable domain, its missing parts supplied by reference TRBV5-1 and TRBJ1-1, is KAGVTQTPRYLIKTRGQQVTLSCSPISGHRSVSWYQQTPGQGLQFLFEYFSETQRNKGNFPGRFSGRQFSNSRSEMNVSTLELGDSALYLCASSAAGGKSEAFFGQGTRLTVV.

This chain links TRBV28 with TRBJ1-4, with TRBD1 as a possible D gene (6 bases). Trimming pared 5 bases from V and 3 bases from J, leaving 16 bases between. CDR3 size: 16 residues. Looked up from germline, CDR1 is MDHEN and CDR2 is SYDVKM. CDR3: CASSPSGEGANEKLFF. CDR3 in DNA: TGTGCCAGCAGTCCATCAGGGGAGGGTGCTAATGAAAAACTGTTTTTT.

The V gene is TRBV7-2, the J gene TRBJ2-2, with D perhaps TRBD1 (7 bases). The V end lost 1 base, the J end lost 0 bases, and 12 bases lay between the germline ends. Per germline, CDR1 SGHTA and CDR2 FQGNSA. The CDR3 loop spans 17 amino acids. The CDR3 DNA reads TGTGCCAGCAGCTTAGATGCCAGGGGGGCGAACACCGGGGAGCTGTTTTTT. It codes for CASSLDARGANTGELFF.

The chain links TRBV7-6 to TRBJ1-2, with unresolved D. The CDR3 has 15 amino acids. With 0 bases removed from V and 4 bases from J, the gap between germline ends came to 12 bases. Germline CDR1 and CDR2: SGHVS and FNYEAQ. The CDR3 DNA follows: TGTGCCAGCAGCTTAGCGCAAGGTCTTGGCTATGGCTACACCTTC. It codes for CASSLAQGLGYGYTF.

V gene TRBV9 combines with J gene TRBJ2-5; 8 positions agree with TRBD2. CDR1 and CDR2 from the germline V gene are SGDLS and YYNGEE. The CDR3 runs to 18 residues. J was trimmed by 4 bases and V by 0 bases; bases with no gene match: 14. In DNA, the CDR3 is TGTGCCAGCAGCGTAGGTTTCGGAGCGGGGGCCCGCTTAGAGACCCAGTACTTC. Translating gives CASSVGFGAGARLETQYF.

This clone has only a few counts. V usage is TRBV11-3 and J usage is TRBJ1-1, with D uncertain. Germline lookup yields CDR1 SGHNT and CDR2 YENEEA. The length of the CDR3 is 15 residues. Trimming stripped 3 bases from V and 1 base from J, with 12 bases between. The CDR3 nucleotides are TGTGCCAGCAGCTTTTCGGTAACTGGGAACACTGAAGCTTTCTTT. Encoded protein: CASSFSVTGNTEAFF.

The genes are TRBV5-4 and TRBJ2-5; TRBD2 matches 9 bases. CDR1 SGHNT and CDR2 YYREEE come from the germline V gene (reference sequence). V was pared by 1 base and J by 5 bases, with 6 bases of the junction left unmatched. The CDR3 runs to 15 residues. The CDR3 nucleotides are TGTGCCAGCAGCTTGTCTGCGGGGGGGCAGGAGACCCAGTACTTC. Translation gives CASSLSAGGQETQYF.

V usage is TRBV25-1 and J usage is TRBJ1-6; 7 bases fit TRBD1. After removal of 2 bases from V and 3 bases from J, the junction contained 1 base not matched to a gene. Germline V gives CDR1 MGHDK, CDR2 SYGVNS. This CDR3 spans 15 amino acids. CDR3 bases: TGTGCCAGCAGTGAAAGACAGGGCTATAATTCACCCCTCCACTTT. Encoded protein: CASSERQGYNSPLHF.

For the CDR3, the DNA is TGCGCCAGCAGCTTCGCGATACAGGGGGCGCGGAACACCGGGGAGCTGTTTTTT. Residues: CASSFAIQGARNTGELFF. The chain is built from TRBV5-1 and TRBJ2-2; 9 bases match TRBD1. Germline CDR1 SGHRS, CDR2 YFSETQ. This CDR3 has 18 residues. The trim removed 2 bases at V and 1 base at J, leaving 9 bases unmatched.

This clone was detected only once. V gene TRBV7-9 combines with J gene TRBJ2-7, with D possibly matching TRBD2 (6 bases). Trimming removed 4 bases at V and 2 bases at J, with 9 bases between. The germline gives CDR1 SEHNR, CDR2 FQNEAQ (reference sequence). The length of the CDR3 is 13 residues. Here the CDR3 DNA reads TGTGCCAGCAGCTCCAGGGAGGCCTACGAGCAGTACTTC. Amino acid sequence: CASSSREAYEQYF.

The chain links TRBV5-4 to TRBJ2-7; 9 bases fit TRBD1. Losses at the gene ends were 3 bases for V and 0 bases for J; bases not matched to a gene: 4. CDR3 size: 15 residues. Germline V CDR1 and CDR2: SGHNT, YYREEE (reference sequence). CDR3 nucleotides: TGTGCCAGCAGCTCCTTGGACAGGGGCTCCTACGAGCAGTACTTC. Its protein is CASSSLDRGSYEQYF. The whole variable domain, remainder taken from reference TRBV5-4 and TRBJ2-7, is ETGVTQSPTHLIKTRGQQVTLRCSSQSGHNTVSWYQQALGQGPQFIFQYYREEENGRGNFPPRFSGLQFPNYSSELNVNALELDDSALYLCASSSLDRGSYEQYFGPGTRLTVT.

This chain connects TRBV15 to TRBJ2-1; D is perhaps TRBD1 (6 bases). Germline V gene data show CDR1 as LNHNV and CDR2 as YYDKDF (reference sequence). This CDR3 has 16 amino acids. Between the trimmed V and J ends, which lost 0 bases and 2 bases, there was a span of 11 bases. For the CDR3, the DNA is TGTGCCACCAGCAGAGATTGGGGGCCCCCCTACAATGAGCAGTTCTTC. Protein: CATSRDWGPPYNEQFF.